This T cell receptor (beta chain) is from a study of blood T cell repertoires in COVID-19. Study-wide context: Samples of COVID-19 (acute and convalescent) were obtained from the United States, Italy and Spain. In each case, the material was cDNA or gDNA derived from T cells, B-cell-depleted T cells, or PBMCs.

Trimming took 2 bases from V and 8 from J; bases not matched to a gene: 8. CDR1 and CDR2 from the germline V gene are MNHEY and SVGEGT. This CDR3 spans 15 amino acids. Authors' analysis steps: Estimation of nucleated cell counts was performed using reference gene primer amplification. Assay used: immunoSEQ multiplex PCR; TCRdb lists only in-frame clones, some missing. V and J calls and clone size come straight from that table; D and trimming were deduced from the DNA. The sample carries some 29,000 clones, around 90% recorded once. The sequencing input was peripheral blood. The origin of this receptor is a human donor in a cohort sampled during active COVID-19. The chain has TRBV6-2 or TRBV6-3 and TRBJ2-1; 8 bases map to TRBD1. The CDR3 nucleotides are TGTGCCAGCAGTTACGGGCAGGGGGCGAGGTATGAGCAGTTCTTC. Its translation is CASSYGQGARYEQFF.